These T cell receptor beta chains were read from a single sample in a study of blood T cell repertoires in COVID-19. Method: immunoSEQ multiplex PCR; TCRdb's copy keeps in-frame clones and lacks some. The profile shows about 400,000 clones, roughly 90% of them singletons. The sample taken for sequencing was PBMCs or T cells enriched from blood (not recorded which). The receptors shown here come from a woman in her 30s with acute COVID-19. Each CDR3 is given with its conserved first and last residue. The order of the fields is D gene, J gene, V gene, clone size, CDR3 protein, CDR3 DNA. D genes are given only for firm matches. Clone sizes are given selectively: once, few, many, or a class where the clone is expanded.

d_gene: .
j_gene: TRBJ1-4
v_gene: TRBV25-1
abundance: .
CDR3aa: CASRRGGVTNEKLFF
CDR3nt: TGTGCCAGCAGGCGGGGAGGGGTGACTAATGAAAAACTGTTTTTT

d_gene: .
j_gene: TRBJ1-5
v_gene: TRBV30
abundance: .
CDR3aa: CAWRAGAGNQPQHF
CDR3nt: TGTGCCTGGAGGGCAGGGGCGGGCAATCAGCCCCAGCATTTT

d_gene: TRBD1
j_gene: TRBJ2-7
v_gene: TRBV12-5
abundance: .
CDR3aa: CASGPGTGAYYEQYF
CDR3nt: TGTGCTAGTGGCCCTGGGACAGGAGCCTACTACGAGCAGTACTTC

d_gene: .
j_gene: TRBJ1-1
v_gene: TRBV11-2
abundance: .
CDR3aa: CASSLGFRNTEAFF
CDR3nt: TGTGCCAGCAGCTTAGGTTTCCGGAACACTGAAGCTTTCTTT

d_gene: TRBD2
j_gene: TRBJ2-1
v_gene: TRBV11-1
abundance: .
CDR3aa: CASSQRLAGAGEQFF
CDR3nt: TGTGCCAGCAGCCAAAGACTAGCGGGGGCAGGTGAGCAGTTCTTC

d_gene: .
j_gene: TRBJ1-2
v_gene: TRBV3-1/TRBV3-2
abundance: .
CDR3aa: CASSHGYGYTF
CDR3nt: TGTGCCAGCAGCCACGGCTATGGCTACACCTTC

d_gene: TRBD1
j_gene: TRBJ2-7
v_gene: TRBV9
abundance: .
CDR3aa: CASSKTGTGEQYF
CDR3nt: TGTGCCAGCAGCAAGACAGGGACCGGTGAGCAGTACTTC

d_gene: .
j_gene: TRBJ2-4
v_gene: TRBV30
abundance: .
CDR3aa: CAWNGGPGGDIQYF
CDR3nt: TGTGCCTGGAATGGCGGGCCCGGAGGAGACATTCAGTACTTC

d_gene: .
j_gene: TRBJ2-7
v_gene: TRBV10-3
abundance: .
CDR3aa: CAISVRDPSSYEQYF
CDR3nt: TGTGCCATCAGTGTGCGGGACCCCAGCTCCTACGAGCAGTACTTC

d_gene: .
j_gene: TRBJ1-2
v_gene: TRBV5-4
abundance: .
CDR3aa: CASSLWENYGYTF
CDR3nt: TGTGCCAGCAGCTTGTGGGAGAACTATGGCTACACCTTC

d_gene: .
j_gene: TRBJ1-1
v_gene: TRBV7-2
abundance: .
CDR3aa: CASSRYRVGNTEAFF
CDR3nt: TGTGCCAGCAGCCGGTACAGGGTAGGGAACACTGAAGCTTTCTTT

d_gene: TRBD1
j_gene: TRBJ1-4
v_gene: TRBV5-1
abundance: .
CDR3aa: CASSIQPGTGEGFNEKLFF
CDR3nt: TGCGCCAGCAGCATACAACCCGGGACAGGGGAAGGGTTTAATGAAAAACTGTTTTTT

d_gene: TRBD2
j_gene: TRBJ2-1
v_gene: TRBV5-1
abundance: .
CDR3aa: CASNDGLAGSYNEQFF
CDR3nt: TGCGCCAGCAACGATGGACTAGCGGGGAGCTACAATGAGCAGTTCTTC

d_gene: .
j_gene: TRBJ1-2
v_gene: TRBV7-2
abundance: .
CDR3aa: CASSLAGGSGGYGYTF
CDR3nt: TGTGCCAGCAGCTTAGCGGGAGGGTCAGGAGGCTATGGCTACACCTTC

d_gene: .
j_gene: TRBJ1-5
v_gene: TRBV6-2/TRBV6-3
abundance: .
CDR3aa: CASSYGSGQPQHF
CDR3nt: TGTGCCAGCAGTTACGGGTCAGGTCAGCCCCAGCATTTT

d_gene: .
j_gene: TRBJ1-5
v_gene: TRBV28
abundance: .
CDR3aa: CASSLNGGPIIQPQHF
CDR3nt: TGTGCCAGCAGTTTAAACGGGGGTCCGATTATCCAGCCCCAGCATTTT

d_gene: TRBD1
j_gene: TRBJ1-1
v_gene: TRBV19
abundance: .
CDR3aa: CASSFRQGSGVGWMNTEAFF
CDR3nt: TGTGCCAGTAGTTTTCGACAGGGCTCGGGGGTAGGATGGATGAACACTGAAGCTTTCTTT

d_gene: TRBD1
j_gene: TRBJ1-2
v_gene: TRBV29-1
abundance: .
CDR3aa: CSVSTGPGYGYTF
CDR3nt: TGCAGCGTTTCGACAGGGCCTGGCTATGGCTACACCTTC

d_gene: .
j_gene: TRBJ1-6
v_gene: TRBV4-2
abundance: .
CDR3aa: CASSQARTGTNNSPLHF
CDR3nt: TGTGCCAGCAGCCAAGCTAGAACCGGGACAAATAATTCACCCCTCCACTTT

d_gene: TRBD2
j_gene: TRBJ2-1
v_gene: TRBV7-3
abundance: .
CDR3aa: CASSLRSGGANEQFF
CDR3nt: TGTGCCAGCAGCTTAAGGAGCGGGGGGGCCAATGAGCAGTTCTTC

d_gene: TRBD1
j_gene: TRBJ1-4
v_gene: TRBV9
abundance: .
CDR3aa: CASSAGQGGLEEKLFF
CDR3nt: TGTGCCAGCAGCGCAGGACAGGGGGGTCTCGAAGAAAAACTGTTTTTT

d_gene: .
j_gene: TRBJ1-2
v_gene: TRBV6-5
abundance: .
CDR3aa: CASSLQSNYGYTF
CDR3nt: TGTGCCAGCAGTTTACAGTCTAACTATGGCTACACCTTC

d_gene: .
j_gene: TRBJ2-3
v_gene: TRBV3-1/TRBV3-2
abundance: .
CDR3aa: CASSQASPGTQYF
CDR3nt: TGTGCCAGCAGCCAAGCGAGCCCGGGTACGCAGTATTTT

d_gene: .
j_gene: TRBJ2-2
v_gene: TRBV7-9
abundance: few
CDR3aa: CASSLPGWNGELFF
CDR3nt: TGTGCCAGCAGCTTACCAGGGTGGAACGGGGAGCTGTTTTTT

d_gene: .
j_gene: TRBJ1-4
v_gene: TRBV2
abundance: .
CDR3aa: CASSDAGFEKLFF
CDR3nt: TGTGCCAGCTCGGACGCGGGGTTTGAAAAACTGTTTTTT

d_gene: TRBD2
j_gene: TRBJ2-5
v_gene: TRBV30
abundance: .
CDR3aa: CAWDLAGGQGTQYF
CDR3nt: TGTGCCTGGGATTTAGCGGGGGGCCAGGGGACCCAGTACTTC

d_gene: TRBD1
j_gene: TRBJ2-7
v_gene: TRBV19
abundance: .
CDR3aa: CASSIASTGGGYEQYF
CDR3nt: TGTGCCAGTAGTATAGCCTCGACAGGGGGAGGCTACGAGCAGTACTTC

d_gene: TRBD1
j_gene: TRBJ1-5
v_gene: TRBV7-9
abundance: .
CDR3aa: CASSLTGTGTNQPQHF
CDR3nt: TGTGCCAGCAGCTTGACCGGGACAGGGACTAATCAGCCCCAGCATTTT

d_gene: .
j_gene: TRBJ2-7
v_gene: TRBV28
abundance: .
CDR3aa: CASSDIQGRYEQYF
CDR3nt: TGTGCCAGCAGCGATATACAGGGTCGGTACGAGCAGTACTTC

d_gene: .
j_gene: TRBJ1-1
v_gene: TRBV6-5
abundance: .
CDR3aa: CASGNEGTEAFF
CDR3nt: TGTGCCAGCGGGAACGAGGGAACTGAAGCTTTCTTT

d_gene: .
j_gene: TRBJ2-7
v_gene: TRBV7-2
abundance: .
CDR3aa: CASSLGQGKSYEQYF
CDR3nt: TGTGCCAGCAGTCTAGGGCAGGGGAAGTCCTACGAGCAGTACTTC

d_gene: .
j_gene: TRBJ1-5
v_gene: TRBV9
abundance: .
CDR3aa: CASSVGSGKNQPQHF
CDR3nt: TGTGCCAGCAGCGTAGGTTCAGGCAAGAATCAGCCCCAGCATTTT

d_gene: .
j_gene: TRBJ1-6
v_gene: TRBV4-1
abundance: .
CDR3aa: CASSQGPVNSPLHF
CDR3nt: TGCGCCAGCAGCCAAGGGCCAGTTAATTCACCCCTCCACTTT

d_gene: .
j_gene: TRBJ1-1
v_gene: TRBV5-1
abundance: .
CDR3aa: CASRIRENTEAFF
CDR3nt: TGCGCCAGCAGAATCCGAGAGAACACTGAAGCTTTCTTT

d_gene: .
j_gene: TRBJ1-2
v_gene: TRBV20-1
abundance: .
CDR3aa: CSAHGGSGYTF
CDR3nt: TGCAGTGCGCATGGGGGGAGCGGCTACACCTTC

d_gene: .
j_gene: TRBJ2-3
v_gene: TRBV19
abundance: once
CDR3aa: CASTDYRGPDTQYF
CDR3nt: TGTGCCAGTACCGACTATCGGGGTCCAGATACGCAGTATTTT

d_gene: .
j_gene: TRBJ2-1
v_gene: TRBV12-5
abundance: once
CDR3aa: CAAGDSNEQFF
CDR3nt: TGTGCCGCCGGAGATAGCAATGAGCAGTTCTTC

d_gene: TRBD1
j_gene: TRBJ1-6
v_gene: TRBV4-2
abundance: .
CDR3aa: CASSQAPDRVSPLHF
CDR3nt: TGTGCCAGCAGCCAAGCCCCGGACAGGGTCTCACCCCTCCACTTT

d_gene: .
j_gene: TRBJ2-2
v_gene: TRBV4-1
abundance: .
CDR3aa: CASSPRGSLNTGELFF
CDR3nt: TGCGCCAGCAGCCCCCGGGGTTCCTTAAACACCGGGGAGCTGTTTTTT

d_gene: .
j_gene: TRBJ1-5
v_gene: TRBV7-2
abundance: .
CDR3aa: CASSLGLDSNQPQHF
CDR3nt: TGTGCCAGCAGCTTAGGACTAGATAGCAATCAGCCCCAGCATTTT

d_gene: TRBD1
j_gene: TRBJ1-1
v_gene: TRBV5-1
abundance: .
CDR3aa: CASSSKWTGNTEAFF
CDR3nt: TGCGCCAGCAGCTCAAAATGGACAGGGAACACTGAAGCTTTCTTT

d_gene: TRBD2
j_gene: TRBJ2-7
v_gene: TRBV19
abundance: .
CDR3aa: CASSGTSSGEQYF
CDR3nt: TGTGCCAGTAGTGGGACTAGCTCTGGCGAGCAGTACTTC

d_gene: TRBD1
j_gene: TRBJ1-5
v_gene: TRBV7-2
abundance: .
CDR3aa: CASSFGTGSGSNQPQHF
CDR3nt: TGTGCCAGCAGCTTCGGGACAGGGTCAGGTAGCAATCAGCCCCAGCATTTT

d_gene: TRBD1
j_gene: TRBJ1-4
v_gene: TRBV5-6
abundance: .
CDR3aa: CASSLVDRINEKLFF
CDR3nt: TGTGCCAGCAGCTTGGTGGACAGGATTAATGAAAAACTGTTTTTT

d_gene: TRBD1
j_gene: TRBJ2-1
v_gene: TRBV24-1
abundance: .
CDR3aa: CATSDPDRPYNEQFF
CDR3nt: TGTGCCACCAGTGACCCGGACAGGCCCTACAATGAGCAGTTCTTC

d_gene: .
j_gene: TRBJ1-6
v_gene: TRBV19
abundance: .
CDR3aa: CASSPQSGYNSPLHF
CDR3nt: TGTGCCAGTAGTCCTCAATCGGGGTATAATTCACCCCTCCACTTT

d_gene: .
j_gene: TRBJ1-1
v_gene: TRBV13
abundance: .
CDR3aa: CASSSTDRLMNTEAFF
CDR3nt: TGTGCCAGCAGCTCCACAGACAGATTGATGAACACTGAAGCTTTCTTT

d_gene: .
j_gene: TRBJ1-6
v_gene: TRBV5-6
abundance: .
CDR3aa: CASRESDWGNSPLHF
CDR3nt: TGTGCCAGCAGGGAGTCGGACTGGGGTAATTCACCCCTCCACTTT

d_gene: .
j_gene: TRBJ1-2
v_gene: TRBV7-9
abundance: .
CDR3aa: CASTLGGESYTF
CDR3nt: TGTGCCAGCACTTTGGGTGGAGAGAGCTACACCTTC

d_gene: .
j_gene: TRBJ2-1
v_gene: TRBV10-1
abundance: few
CDR3aa: CASSESGPYNEQFF
CDR3nt: TGCGCCAGCAGTGAATCAGGTCCGTACAATGAGCAGTTCTTC